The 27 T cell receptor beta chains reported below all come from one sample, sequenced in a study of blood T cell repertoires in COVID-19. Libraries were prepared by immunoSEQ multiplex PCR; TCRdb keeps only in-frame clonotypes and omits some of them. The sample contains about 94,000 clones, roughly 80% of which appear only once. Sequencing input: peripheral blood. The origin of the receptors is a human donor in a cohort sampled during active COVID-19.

CDR3: CASSRASRETQYF. The CDR3, as DNA: TGTGCCAGCAGTCGAGCCTCGCGAGAGACCCAGTACTTC. The rearrangement uses TRBV27 and TRBJ2-5; D remains unclear. The CDR3 length is 13 residues. Germline V lookup: CDR1 MNHEY, CDR2 SMNVEV (reference sequence). Trimming pared 5 bases from V and 4 bases from J, leaving 11 bases between.

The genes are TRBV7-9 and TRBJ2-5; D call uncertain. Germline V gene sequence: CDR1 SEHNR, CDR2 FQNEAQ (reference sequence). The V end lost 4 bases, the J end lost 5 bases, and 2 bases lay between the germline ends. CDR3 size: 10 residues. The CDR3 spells CASSSETQYF. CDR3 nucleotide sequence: TGTGCCAGCAGCTCGGAGACCCAGTACTTC.

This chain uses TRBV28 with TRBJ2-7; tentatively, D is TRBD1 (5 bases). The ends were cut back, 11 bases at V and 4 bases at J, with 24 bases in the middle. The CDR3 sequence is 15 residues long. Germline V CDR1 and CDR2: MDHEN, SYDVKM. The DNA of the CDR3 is TGTGCCTCCCGTGATTCAACGCAGGGTGGATACGAGCAGTACTTC. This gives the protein CASRDSTQGGYEQYF.

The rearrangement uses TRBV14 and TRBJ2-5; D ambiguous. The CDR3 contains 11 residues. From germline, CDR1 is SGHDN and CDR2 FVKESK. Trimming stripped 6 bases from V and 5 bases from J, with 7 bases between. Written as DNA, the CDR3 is TGTGCCAGCAGTCTGCGTGAGACCCAGTACTTC. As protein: CASSLRETQYF.

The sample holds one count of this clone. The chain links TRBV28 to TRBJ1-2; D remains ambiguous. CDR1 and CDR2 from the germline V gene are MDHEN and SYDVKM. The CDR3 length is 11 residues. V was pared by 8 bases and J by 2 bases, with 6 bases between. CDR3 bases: TGTGCCAGCCTAGAAAACTATGGCTACACCTTC. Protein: CASLENYGYTF.

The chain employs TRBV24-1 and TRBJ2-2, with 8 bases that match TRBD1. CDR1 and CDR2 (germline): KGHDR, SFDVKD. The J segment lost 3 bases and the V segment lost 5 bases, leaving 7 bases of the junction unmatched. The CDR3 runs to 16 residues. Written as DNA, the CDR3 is TGTGCCACCAGTGGTTCCCCAGGGGGCTACACCGGGGAGCTGTTTTTT. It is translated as CATSGSPGGYTGELFF.

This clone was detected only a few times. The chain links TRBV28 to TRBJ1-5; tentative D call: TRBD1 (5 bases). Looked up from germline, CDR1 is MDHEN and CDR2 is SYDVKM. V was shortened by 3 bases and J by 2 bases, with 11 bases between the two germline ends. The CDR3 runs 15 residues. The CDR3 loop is CASSFLGARNQPQHF. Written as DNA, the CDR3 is TGTGCCAGCAGTTTTTTAGGGGCCCGCAATCAGCCCCAGCATTTT.

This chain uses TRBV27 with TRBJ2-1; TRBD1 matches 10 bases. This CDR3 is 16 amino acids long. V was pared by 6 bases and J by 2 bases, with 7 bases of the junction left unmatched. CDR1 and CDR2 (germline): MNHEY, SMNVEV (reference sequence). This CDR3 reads CASRRAGQGAYNEQFF. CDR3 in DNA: TGTGCCAGCAGGAGAGCAGGACAGGGGGCCTACAATGAGCAGTTCTTC.

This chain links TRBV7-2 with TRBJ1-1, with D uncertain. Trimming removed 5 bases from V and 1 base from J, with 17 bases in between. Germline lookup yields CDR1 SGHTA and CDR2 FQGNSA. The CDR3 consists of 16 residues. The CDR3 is CASSPRRGRGNTEAFF. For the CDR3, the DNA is TGTGCCAGCAGCCCCCGGCGCGGGCGCGGGAACACTGAAGCTTTCTTT.

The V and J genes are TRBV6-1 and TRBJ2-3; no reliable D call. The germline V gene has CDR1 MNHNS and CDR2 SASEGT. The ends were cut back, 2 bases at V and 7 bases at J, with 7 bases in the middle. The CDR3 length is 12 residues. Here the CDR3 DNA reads TGTGCCAGCAGTGAATTTTCGTATACGCAGTATTTT. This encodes CASSEFSYTQYF.

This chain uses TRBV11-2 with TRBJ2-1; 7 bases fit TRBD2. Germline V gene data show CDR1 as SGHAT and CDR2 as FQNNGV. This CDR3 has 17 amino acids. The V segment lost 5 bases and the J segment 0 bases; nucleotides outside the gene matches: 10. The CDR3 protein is CASSRGPGRNSYNEQFF. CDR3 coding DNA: TGTGCCAGCAGCCGCGGGCCCGGGAGGAACTCCTACAATGAGCAGTTCTTC. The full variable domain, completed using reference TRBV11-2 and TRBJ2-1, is EAGVAQSPRYKIIEKRQSVAFWCNPISGHATLYWYQQILGQGPKLLIQFQNNGVVDDSQLPKDRFSAERLKGVDSTLKIQPAKLEDSAVYLCASSRGPGRNSYNEQFFGPGTRLTVL.

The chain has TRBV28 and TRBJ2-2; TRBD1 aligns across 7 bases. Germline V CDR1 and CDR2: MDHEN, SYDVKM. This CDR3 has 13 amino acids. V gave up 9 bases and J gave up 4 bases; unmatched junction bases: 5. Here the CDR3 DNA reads TGTGCCAGTCAGACAGGGAGCACCGGGGAGCTGTTTTTT. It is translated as CASQTGSTGELFF.

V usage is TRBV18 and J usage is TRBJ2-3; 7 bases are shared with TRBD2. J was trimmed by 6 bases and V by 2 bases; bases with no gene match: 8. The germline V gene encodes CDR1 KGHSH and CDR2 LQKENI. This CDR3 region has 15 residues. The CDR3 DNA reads TGTGCCAGCTCACCAATAAGCGGGATGAGGGATACGCAGTATTTT. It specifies CASSPISGMRDTQYF.

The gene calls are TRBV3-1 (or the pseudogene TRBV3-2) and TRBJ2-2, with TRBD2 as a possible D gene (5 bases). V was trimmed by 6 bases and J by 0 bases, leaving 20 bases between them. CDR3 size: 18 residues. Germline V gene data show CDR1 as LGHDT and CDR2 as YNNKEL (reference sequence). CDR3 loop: CASSPFPLAPTNTGELFF. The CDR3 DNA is TGTGCCAGCAGTCCTTTCCCGCTAGCCCCCACGAACACCGGGGAGCTGTTTTTT.

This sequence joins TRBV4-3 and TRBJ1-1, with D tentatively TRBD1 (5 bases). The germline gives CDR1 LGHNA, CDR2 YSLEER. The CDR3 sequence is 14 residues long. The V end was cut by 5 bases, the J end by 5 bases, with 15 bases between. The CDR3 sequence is CASSAHIGGTEAFF. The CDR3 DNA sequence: TGCGCCAGCAGCGCGCATATCGGGGGTACTGAAGCTTTCTTT.

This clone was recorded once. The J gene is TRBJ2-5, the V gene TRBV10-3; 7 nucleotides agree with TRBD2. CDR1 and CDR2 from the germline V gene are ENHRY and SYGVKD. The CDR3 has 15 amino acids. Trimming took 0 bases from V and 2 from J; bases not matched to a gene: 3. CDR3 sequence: CAISESSSGQETQYF. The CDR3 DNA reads TGTGCCATCAGTGAGTCTTCTAGCGGACAAGAGACCCAGTACTTC.

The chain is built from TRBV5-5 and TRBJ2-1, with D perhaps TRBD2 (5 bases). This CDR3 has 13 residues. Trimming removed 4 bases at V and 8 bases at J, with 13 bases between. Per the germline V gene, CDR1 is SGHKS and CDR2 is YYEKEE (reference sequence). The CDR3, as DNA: TGTGCCAGCAGCGGAGCGAGGGTTGATGAGCAGTTCTTC. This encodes CASSGARVDEQFF. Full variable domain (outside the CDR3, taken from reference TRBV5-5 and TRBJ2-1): DAGVTQSPTHLIKTRGQQVTLRCSPISGHKSVSWYQQVLGQGPQFIFQYYEKEERGRGNFPDRFSARQFPNYSSELNVNALLLGDSALYLCASSGARVDEQFFGPGTRLTVL.

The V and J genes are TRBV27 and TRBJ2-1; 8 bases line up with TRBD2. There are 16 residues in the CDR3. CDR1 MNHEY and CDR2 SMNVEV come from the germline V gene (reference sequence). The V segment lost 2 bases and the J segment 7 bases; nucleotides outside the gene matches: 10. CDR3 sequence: CASSLGALAGANEQFF. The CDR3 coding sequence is TGTGCCAGCAGTTTAGGGGCTCTAGCGGGCGCTAATGAGCAGTTCTTC.

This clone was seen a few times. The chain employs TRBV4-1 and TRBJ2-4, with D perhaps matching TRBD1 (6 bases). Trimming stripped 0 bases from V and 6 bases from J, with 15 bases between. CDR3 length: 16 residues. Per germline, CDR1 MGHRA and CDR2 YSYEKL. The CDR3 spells CASSQETGSRGNIQYF. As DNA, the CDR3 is TGCGCCAGCAGCCAAGAAACAGGGAGTAGGGGAAACATTCAGTACTTC.

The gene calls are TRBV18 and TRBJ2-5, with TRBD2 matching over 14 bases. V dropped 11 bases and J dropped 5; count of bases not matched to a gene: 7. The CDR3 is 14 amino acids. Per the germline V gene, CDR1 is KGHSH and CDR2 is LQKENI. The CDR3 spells CAGTGTSGSETQYF. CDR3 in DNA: TGTGCCGGCACCGGGACTAGCGGGAGTGAGACCCAGTACTTC.

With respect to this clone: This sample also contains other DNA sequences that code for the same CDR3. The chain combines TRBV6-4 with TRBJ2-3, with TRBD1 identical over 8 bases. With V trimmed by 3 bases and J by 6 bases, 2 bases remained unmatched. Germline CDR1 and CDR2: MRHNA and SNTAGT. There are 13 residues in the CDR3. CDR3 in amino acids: CASSEQGADTQYF. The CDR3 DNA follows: TGTGCCAGCAGTGAGCAGGGGGCGGATACGCAGTATTTT.

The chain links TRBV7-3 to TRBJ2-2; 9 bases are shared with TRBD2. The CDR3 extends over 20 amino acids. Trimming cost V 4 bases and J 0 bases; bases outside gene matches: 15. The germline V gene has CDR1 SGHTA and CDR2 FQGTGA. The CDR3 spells CASSYPLGSGSRANTGELFF. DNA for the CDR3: TGTGCCAGCAGCTACCCCCTGGGTAGCGGGAGCCGCGCGAACACCGGGGAGCTGTTTTTT. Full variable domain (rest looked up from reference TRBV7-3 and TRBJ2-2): GAGVSQTPSNKVTEKGKYVELRCDPISGHTALYWYRQSLGQGPEFLIYFQGTGAADDSGLPNDRFFAVRPEGSVSTLKIQRTERGDSAVYLCASSYPLGSGSRANTGELFFGEGSRLTVL.

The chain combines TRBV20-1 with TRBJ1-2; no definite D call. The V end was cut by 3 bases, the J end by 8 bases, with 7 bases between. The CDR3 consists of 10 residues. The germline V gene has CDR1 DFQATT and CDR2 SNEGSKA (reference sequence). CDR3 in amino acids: CSASGLGYTF. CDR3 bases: TGCAGTGCTAGTGGGCTCGGCTACACCTTC.

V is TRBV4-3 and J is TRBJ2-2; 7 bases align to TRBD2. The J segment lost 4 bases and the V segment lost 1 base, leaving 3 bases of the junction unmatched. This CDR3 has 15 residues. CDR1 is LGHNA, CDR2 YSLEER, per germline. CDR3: CASSQVGEGTGELFF. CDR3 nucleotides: TGCGCCAGCAGCCAAGTGGGGGAGGGCACCGGGGAGCTGTTTTTT.

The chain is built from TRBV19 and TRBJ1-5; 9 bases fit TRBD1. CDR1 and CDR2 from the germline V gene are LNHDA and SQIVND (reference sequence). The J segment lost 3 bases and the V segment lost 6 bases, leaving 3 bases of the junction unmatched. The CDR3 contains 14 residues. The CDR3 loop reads CASRDRGNNQPQHF. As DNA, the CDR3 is TGTGCCAGTAGAGACAGGGGGAACAATCAGCCCCAGCATTTT.

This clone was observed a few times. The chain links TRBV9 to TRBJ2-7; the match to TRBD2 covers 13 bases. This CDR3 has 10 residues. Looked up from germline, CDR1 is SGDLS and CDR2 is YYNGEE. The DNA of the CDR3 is TGTGCCAGCAGCGCGGGACTAGCGGGAGTC. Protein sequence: CASSAGLAGV.

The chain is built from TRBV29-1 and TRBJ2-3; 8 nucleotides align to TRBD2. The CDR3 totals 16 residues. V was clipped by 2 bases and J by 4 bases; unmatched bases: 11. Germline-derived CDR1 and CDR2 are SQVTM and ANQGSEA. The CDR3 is CSVEPGGAGAPDTQYF. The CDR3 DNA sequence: TGCAGCGTTGAACCCGGGGGAGCGGGAGCCCCAGATACGCAGTATTTT.